The present T cell receptor beta chain was sequenced within a study of response to subunit inactivated influenza vaccine. The trim removed 6 bases at V and 2 bases at J, leaving 6 bases unmatched. Germline values: CDR1 MGHDK, CDR2 SYGVNS. The CDR3 runs 14 residues. From the RT-PCR reads, TCRdb called clonotypes with MiXCR, one entry per CDR3 protein. This sample has a few hundred thousand distinct CDR3 sequences, with around 7.9% found just once. This chain links TRBV25-1 with TRBJ1-1; TRBD1 matches 7 bases. The sequencing used PBMCs from blood, collected roughly 24 months after vaccination. The origin of this receptor is a man aged 50-75 years who received an inactivated influenza vaccine. CDR3 sequence: CASRETGVNTEAFF. For the CDR3, the DNA is TGTGCCAGCAGGGAAACAGGGGTCAACACTGAAGCTTTCTTT.